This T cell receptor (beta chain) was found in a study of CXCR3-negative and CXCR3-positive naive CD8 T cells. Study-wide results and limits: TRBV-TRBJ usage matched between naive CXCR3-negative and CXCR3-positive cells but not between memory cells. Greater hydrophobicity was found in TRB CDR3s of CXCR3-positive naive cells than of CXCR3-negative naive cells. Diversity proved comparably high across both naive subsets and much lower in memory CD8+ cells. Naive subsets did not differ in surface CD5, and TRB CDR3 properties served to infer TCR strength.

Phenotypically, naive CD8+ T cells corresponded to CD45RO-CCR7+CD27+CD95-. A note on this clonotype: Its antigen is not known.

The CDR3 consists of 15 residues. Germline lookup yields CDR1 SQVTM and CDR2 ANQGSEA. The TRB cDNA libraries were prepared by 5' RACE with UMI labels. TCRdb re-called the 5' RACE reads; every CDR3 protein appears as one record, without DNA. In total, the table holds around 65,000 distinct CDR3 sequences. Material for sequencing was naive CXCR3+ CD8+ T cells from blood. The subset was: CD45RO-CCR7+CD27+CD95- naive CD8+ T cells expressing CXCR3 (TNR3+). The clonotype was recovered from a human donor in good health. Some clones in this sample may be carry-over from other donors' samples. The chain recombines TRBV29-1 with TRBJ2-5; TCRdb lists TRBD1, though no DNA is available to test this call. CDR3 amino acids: CSVHVTDQGKETQYF.